A single sample is the source of the 6 T cell receptor beta chains below, sequenced in a study of blood T cells in healthy people across ages. The authors ran a second PCR of roughly 6 to 12 cycles using a sample-barcoded 5' primer and a J-beta primer mix. Each CDR3 protein gets one entry after TCRdb re-called the 5' RACE reads with MiXCR. The profile shows around 520,000 distinct CDR3 sequences, 27% of them singletons. The same specimen was also included in a second study, on T cells of mothers and their children.

Sequencing used blood. These receptor sequences come from a boy younger than 10 in good health.

This clonotype was observed a handful of times. V gene TRBV12-3 or TRBV12-4 combines with J gene TRBJ1-2, with D unresolved. V was shortened by 4 bases and J by 6 bases, with 12 bases between the two germline ends. This CDR3 is 13 amino acids long. The CDR3 DNA reads as TGTGCCAGCAGTTCCCTCGGGAGTGATGGCTACACCTTC. This sequence encodes CASSSLGSDGYTF.

The chain uses TRBV6-6 and TRBJ2-1; 8 bases are a match to TRBD2. This CDR3 comprises 16 residues. The V gene end was trimmed by 2 bases and the J gene end by 0 bases; junction bases not matched to a gene: 3. Germline-derived CDR1 and CDR2 are MNHNY and SVGAGI (reference sequence). The CDR3 protein is CASSYRAGASYNEQFF. DNA for the CDR3: TGTGCCAGCAGTTACAGAGCGGGGGCCTCCTACAATGAGCAGTTCTTC.

The V call is TRBV11-2, the J call TRBJ2-4; no clear D gene. The V end was cut by 5 bases, the J end by 0 bases, with 11 bases between. The length of the CDR3 is 15 residues. Germline assignment: CDR1 SGHAT and CDR2 FQNNGV. In DNA form, the CDR3 reads TGTGCCAGCAGCCACAAGGGATTAGCCAAAAACATTCAGTACTTC. Translation: CASSHKGLAKNIQYF.

The J gene is TRBJ2-5, the V gene TRBV2, with 11 positions matching TRBD2. V dropped 10 bases and J dropped 5; count of bases not matched to a gene: 12. CDR3 size: 15 residues. Germline V gives CDR1 SNHLY, CDR2 FYNNEI. In DNA form, the CDR3 reads TGTGCCACTCCTCGACAGGGACTAGCGGAGGAGACCCAGTACTTC. Translating gives CATPRQGLAEETQYF.

This chain joins TRBV6-5 and TRBJ2-6; TRBD1 aligns across 8 bases. The CDR3 extends over 16 amino acids. V shed 8 bases, J shed 3 bases, and the junction held 9 bases outside the gene matches. CDR1 is MNHEY, CDR2 SVGAGI, per germline. CDR3 protein: CASGFQGADGANVLTF. In nucleotides, the CDR3 is TGTGCCAGCGGATTTCAGGGGGCGGATGGGGCCAACGTCCTGACTTTC.

The J gene is TRBJ1-4, the V gene TRBV5-1; TRBD1 aligns across 7 bases. V trimming: 4 bases; J trimming: 7 bases; junction bases outside the gene matches: 10. The CDR3 has 15 residues. CDR1 and CDR2 from the germline V gene are SGHRS and YFSETQ. CDR3 region: CASSPEGARREKLFF. CDR3 nucleotide sequence: TGCGCCAGCAGCCCGGAGGGGGCACGACGTGAAAAACTGTTTTTT. The complete variable domain, with remaining parts taken from reference TRBV5-1 and TRBJ1-4, reads KAGVTQTPRYLIKTRGQQVTLSCSPISGHRSVSWYQQTPGQGLQFLFEYFSETQRNKGNFPGRFSGRQFSNSRSEMNVSTLELGDSALYLCASSPEGARREKLFFGSGTQLSVL.